What follows are 12 T cell receptor beta chains derived from one specimen sequenced in a study of technical replicates of blood from several donors. Repertoires were generated with immunoSEQ multiplex PCR, while TCRdb's copy carries only in-frame clones and drops some. The sample has tens of thousands of clones; over 90% are singletons. Input material: T cells isolated from PBMCs. These receptors all come from a human donor in good health.

At least ten counts were recorded for this clone. The V gene is TRBV11-2, the J gene TRBJ2-2; 7 bases match TRBD1. Germline assignment: CDR1 SGHAT and CDR2 FQNNGV. This CDR3 region has 16 residues. V lost 4 bases, J lost 0 bases, and 5 bases stayed unmatched. The CDR3 region is CASSSWGQTNTGELFF. CDR3 in DNA: TGTGCCAGCAGCTCGTGGGGACAGACGAACACCGGGGAGCTGTTTTTT.

This sequence joins TRBV28 and TRBJ1-2, with D unresolved. This CDR3 spans 13 amino acids. The ends were cut back, 6 bases at V and 4 bases at J, with 12 bases in the middle. In germline, CDR1 is MDHEN, CDR2 SYDVKM. The chain's CDR3 is CASSSAPVYGYTF. The CDR3 DNA is TGTGCCAGCAGCTCCGCCCCGGTCTATGGCTACACCTTC.

The gene calls are TRBV7-9 and TRBJ1-1; D perhaps matches TRBD1 (5 bases). Germline V gene sequence: CDR1 SEHNR, CDR2 FQNEAQ (reference sequence). This CDR3 is 13 amino acids long. V lost 5 bases and J lost 4, with 11 bases in between. CDR3 sequence reads: CASSPNGGTEAFF. DNA for the CDR3: TGTGCCAGCAGCCCTAACGGGGGCACTGAAGCTTTCTTT. Drawing the rest from reference TRBV7-9 and TRBJ1-1, the complete variable domain is DTGVSQNPRHKITKRGQNVTFRCDPISEHNRLYWYRQTLGQGPEFLTYFQNEAQLEKSRLLSDRFSAERPKGSFSTLEIQRTEQGDSAMYLCASSPNGGTEAFFGQGTRLTVV.

The chain is built from TRBV5-1 and TRBJ2-5, with TRBD1 as a possible D gene (5 bases). Germline lookup yields CDR1 SGHRS and CDR2 YFSETQ. V was cut by 0 bases and J by 4 bases, with 10 bases left in between. This CDR3 is 14 amino acids long. The CDR3, as DNA: TGCGCCAGCAGCTTGGACCAGGGAAGAGAGACCCAGTACTTC. Its translation: CASSLDQGRETQYF.

This clone was counted a single time. The chain uses TRBV28 and TRBJ1-4, with TRBD1 matching over 7 bases. The V and J ends lost 7 bases and 7 bases, in that order; junction bases with no gene match: 9. This CDR3 spans 14 amino acids. CDR1 is MDHEN, CDR2 SYDVKM, per germline. CDR3 region: CASTADRVGEKLFF. The DNA for the CDR3 is TGTGCCAGCACGGCCGACAGGGTGGGTGAAAAACTGTTTTTT.

This chain joins TRBV6-5 and TRBJ1-1; D gene uncertain. The CDR3 is 13 residues long. The V end was cut by 0 bases, the J end by 2 bases, with 4 bases between. Germline CDR1 is MNHEY and CDR2 is SVGAGI. CDR3 amino acids: CASSYSLNTEAFF. CDR3 nucleotides: TGTGCCAGCAGTTACTCCTTAAACACTGAAGCTTTCTTT.

The chain couples TRBV6-1 to TRBJ1-1; D gene ambiguous. The CDR3 sequence is 14 residues long. The germline V gene has CDR1 MNHNS and CDR2 SASEGT. Trimming shortened V by 3 bases and J by 1 base, and 9 bases separated the two germline ends. DNA for the CDR3: TGTGCCAGCAGTGAGAGGATTTGGAACACTGAAGCTTTCTTT. This translates into CASSERIWNTEAFF.

The chain joins TRBV19 to TRBJ2-1; perhaps TRBD2 as D (5 bases). CDR1 LNHDA and CDR2 SQIVND come from the germline V gene (reference sequence). V was trimmed by 5 bases and J by 2 bases, leaving 13 bases between them. CDR3 length: 15 amino acids. This chain's CDR3 is CASSAGPSTYNEQFF. For the CDR3, the DNA is TGTGCCAGTAGTGCCGGTCCTAGCACCTACAATGAGCAGTTCTTC. Full variable domain (rest looked up from reference TRBV19 and TRBJ2-1): DGGITQSPKYLFRKEGQNVTLSCEQNLNHDAMYWYRQDPGQGLRLIYYSQIVNDFQKGDIAEGYSVSREKKESFPLTVTSAQKNPTAFYLCASSAGPSTYNEQFFGPGTRLTVL.

This clone showed up just once. V usage is TRBV11-2 and J usage is TRBJ1-5; D might be TRBD1 (6 bases). From germline, CDR1 is SGHAT and CDR2 FQNNGV. This CDR3 comprises 16 residues. The V and J ends lost 0 bases and 4 bases respectively, with 13 bases between them. The CDR3 sequence: CASSLDRGAGNQPQHF. The DNA for the CDR3 is TGTGCCAGCAGCTTAGATCGGGGGGCCGGAAATCAGCCCCAGCATTTT.

V gene TRBV30 combines with J gene TRBJ1-1; the match to TRBD1 covers 7 bases. The J segment lost 0 bases and the V segment lost 5 bases, leaving 3 bases of the junction unmatched. The length of the CDR3 is 13 residues. The germline V gene has CDR1 GTSNPN and CDR2 SVGIG (reference sequence). The CDR3, as DNA: TGTGCCTGGGAGACAGGGATGAACACTGAAGCTTTCTTT. It is translated as CAWETGMNTEAFF.

The chain joins TRBV4-2 to TRBJ2-1; no firm D call. The V gene lost 4 bases and the J gene lost 0 bases, with 7 bases spanning the gap. The germline gives CDR1 LGHNA, CDR2 YNFKEQ. The CDR3 sequence is 14 residues long. The CDR3 region is CASSLSVSYNEQFF. Here the CDR3 DNA reads TGTGCCAGCAGCCTGTCCGTCTCCTACAATGAGCAGTTCTTC.

This clone came up a few times. V and J are TRBV5-1 and TRBJ2-2; 8 bases fit TRBD2. J gave up 5 bases and V 4 bases, and 16 bases lay outside the gene matches. This CDR3 is 18 amino acids long. Germline CDR1 SGHRS, CDR2 YFSETQ. The CDR3 sequence: CASSKRAGEGSRTGELFF. For the CDR3, the DNA is TGCGCCAGCAGCAAAAGAGCGGGAGAGGGTTCAAGAACCGGGGAGCTGTTTTTT.